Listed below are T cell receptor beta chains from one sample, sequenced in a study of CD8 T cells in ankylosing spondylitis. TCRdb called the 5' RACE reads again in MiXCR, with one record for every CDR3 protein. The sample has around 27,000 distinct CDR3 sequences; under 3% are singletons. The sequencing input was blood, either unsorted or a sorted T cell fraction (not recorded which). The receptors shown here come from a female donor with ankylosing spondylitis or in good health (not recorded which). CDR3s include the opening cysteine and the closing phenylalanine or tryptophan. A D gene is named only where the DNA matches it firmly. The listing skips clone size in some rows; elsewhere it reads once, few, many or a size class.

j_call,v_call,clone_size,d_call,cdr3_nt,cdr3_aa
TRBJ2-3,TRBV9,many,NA,TGTGCCAGCAGCGAGGCGGGCCTCACAGATACGCAGTATTTT,CASSEAGLTDTQYF
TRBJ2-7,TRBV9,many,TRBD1,TGTGCCAGCAGCAAACAGACAGGGGTCTCGGACGAGCAGTACTTC,CASSKQTGVSDEQYF
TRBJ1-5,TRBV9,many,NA,TGTGCCAGCAGCGTAGGTCTGGTAGGTGGACCCCAGCATTTT,CASSVGLVGGPQHF
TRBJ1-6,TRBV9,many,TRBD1,TGTGCCAGCAGCCTAGCAGGGGGCGCGATGAATTCACCCCTCCACTTT,CASSLAGGAMNSPLHF
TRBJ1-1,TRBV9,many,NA,TGTGCCAGCAGCGTTGGTACAAACACTGAAGCTTTCTTT,CASSVGTNTEAFF
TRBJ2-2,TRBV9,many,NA,TGTGCCAGCAGCGTAGTCGGCAGGGCGAACACCGGGGAGCTGTTTTTT,CASSVVGRANTGELFF
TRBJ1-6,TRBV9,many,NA,TGTGCCAGCAGCGTCGCTGTGACTAATTCACCCCTCCACTTT,CASSVAVTNSPLHF
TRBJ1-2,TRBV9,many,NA,TGTGCCAGCAGCGTAGAGGACCGCAACTATGGCTACACCTTC,CASSVEDRNYGYTF
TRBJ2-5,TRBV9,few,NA,TGTGCCAGCAGCGCCACAGGGTACCAAGAGACCCAGTACTTC,CASSATGYQETQYF
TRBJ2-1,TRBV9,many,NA,TGTGCCAGCAGCGTATCTCTAGGGAATGAGCAGTTCTTC,CASSVSLGNEQFF
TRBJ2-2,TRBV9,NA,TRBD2,TGTGCCAGCAGCCCCAGACTAGCGGGAGGGAGGGCGAACACCGGGGAGCTGTTTTTT,CASSPRLAGGRANTGELFF
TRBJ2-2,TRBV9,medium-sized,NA,TGTGCCAGCAGCGTAGGGTTGACAGCCAACACCGGGGAGCTGTTTTTT,CASSVGLTANTGELFF
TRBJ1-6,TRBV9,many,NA,TGTGCCAGCAGCGTAGCCGAAAAGAGAGGGATTAATTCACCCCTCCACTTT,CASSVAEKRGINSPLHF
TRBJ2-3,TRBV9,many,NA,TGTGCCAGCAGCGAGACAGCATTTAGCACAGATACGCAGTATTTT,CASSETAFSTDTQYF
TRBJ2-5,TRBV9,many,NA,TGTGCCAGCAGCCCCAAGGGGGGGGTAGAGACCCAGTACTTC,CASSPKGGVETQYF
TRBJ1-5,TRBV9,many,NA,TGTGCCAGCAGCGTAGATGCGGATAGTCAGCCCCAGCATTTT,CASSVDADSQPQHF
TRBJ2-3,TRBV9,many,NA,TGTGCCAGCAGCGAGACACCTTCGGGAGATACGCAGTATTTT,CASSETPSGDTQYF
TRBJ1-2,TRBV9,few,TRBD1,TGTGCCAGCAGCGTAGCGGCAGGGGGTAGCTATGGCTACACCTTC,CASSVAAGGSYGYTF
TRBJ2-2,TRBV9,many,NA,TGTGCCAGCAGCGCCCACACGAACACCGGGGAGCTGTTTTTT,CASSAHTNTGELFF
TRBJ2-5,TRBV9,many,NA,TGTGCCAGCAGCGCCCTAAAGGGAGGTTCAGAGACCCAGTACTTC,CASSALKGGSETQYF
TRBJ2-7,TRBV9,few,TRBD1,TGTGCCAGCAGCCTTTTCCCGGACAGGGGCTACGAGCAGTACTTC,CASSLFPDRGYEQYF
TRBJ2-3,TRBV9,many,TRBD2,TGTGCCAGCAGCCCAAGACTAGCGGGAGATGGAGATACGCAGTATTTT,CASSPRLAGDGDTQYF
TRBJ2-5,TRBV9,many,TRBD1,TGTGCCAGCAGCGTTCACAGGGGGGAGACCCAGTACTTC,CASSVHRGETQYF
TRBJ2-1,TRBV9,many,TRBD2,TGTGCCAGCAGCGTGACTAGCCAATACAATGAGCAGTTCTTC,CASSVTSQYNEQFF
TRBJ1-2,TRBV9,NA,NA,TGTGCCAGCAGCGCCAGAATGGGGGTGAACTATGGCTACACCTTC,CASSARMGVNYGYTF
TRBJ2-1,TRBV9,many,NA,TGTGCCAGCAGCGGGAGGGGCTCCGGGGACTGGCAGTTCTTC,CASSGRGSGDWQFF
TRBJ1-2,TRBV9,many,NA,TGTGCCAGCAGCCTACAGGAGGGCTATGGCTACACCTTC,CASSLQEGYGYTF
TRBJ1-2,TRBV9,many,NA,TGTGCCAGCAGCAAGGGGACCGACTATGGCTACACCTTC,CASSKGTDYGYTF
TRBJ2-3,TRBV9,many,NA,TGTGCCAGCAGCCCCCCAGGGAGCACAGATACGCAGTATTTT,CASSPPGSTDTQYF
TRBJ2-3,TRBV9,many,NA,TGTGCCAGCAGCGTCACCGGGTCAGATACGCAGTATTTT,CASSVTGSDTQYF
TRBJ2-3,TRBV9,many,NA,TGTGCCAGCACCCCGGACGTGGCGGGAGATACGCAGTATTTT,CASTPDVAGDTQYF
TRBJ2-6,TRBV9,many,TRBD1,TGTGCCAGCAGCGTAGGGGGACAGGTAGCTGGGGCCAACGTCCTGACTTTC,CASSVGGQVAGANVLTF
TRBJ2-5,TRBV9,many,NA,TGTGCCAGCAGCCAGGGGTTTATGGAGACCCAGTACTTC,CASSQGFMETQYF
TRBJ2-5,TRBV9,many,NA,TGTGCCAGCAGCTCCAGGATTCAAGAGACCCAGTACTTC,CASSSRIQETQYF
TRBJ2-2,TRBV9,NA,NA,TGTGCCAACAGCGTAGGAGGGGTCACCGGGGAGCTGTTTTTT,CANSVGGVTGELFF
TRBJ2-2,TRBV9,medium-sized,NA,TGTGCCAGCAGCGTGATTGGCACCGGGGAGCTGTTTTTT,CASSVIGTGELFF
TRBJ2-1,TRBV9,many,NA,TGTGCCAGCAGCGTAATGGAAAATGAGCAGTTCTTC,CASSVMENEQFF
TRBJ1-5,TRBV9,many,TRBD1,TGTGCCAGCAGCCCAGGGGGGACGGCCAATCAGCCCCAGCATTTT,CASSPGGTANQPQHF
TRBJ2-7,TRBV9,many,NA,TGTGCCAGCAGCGTAGGTGGGGAAACCTACGAGCAGTACTTC,CASSVGGETYEQYF
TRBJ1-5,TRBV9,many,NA,TGTGCCAGTTCCCGGGGGGATCAGCCCCAGCATTTT,CASSRGDQPQHF
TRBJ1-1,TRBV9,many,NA,TGTGCCAGCAGCGGCAGAAGGGGCCAAGGTCGGTACACTGAAGCTTTCTTT,CASSGRRGQGRYTEAFF
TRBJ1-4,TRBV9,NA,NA,TGTGCCAGCAGCGCCTCCGGGACGTCTTTGGAAAAACTGTTT,CASSASGTSLEKLF
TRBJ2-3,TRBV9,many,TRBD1,TGTGCCAGCAGCGAGCGAGGGGGCCAGAGCACAGATACGCAGTATTTT,CASSERGGQSTDTQYF
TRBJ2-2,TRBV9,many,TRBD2,TGTGCCAGCAATGCGGGAGGGATCGCCGGGGAGCTGTTTTTT,CASNAGGIAGELFF
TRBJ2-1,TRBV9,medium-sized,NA,TGTGCCAGCAGCGTTTTGGGGGCCAATGAGCAGTTCTTC,CASSVLGANEQFF
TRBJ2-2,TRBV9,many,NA,TGTGCCAGCAGCGTACAGCCGTCAGTCCCCGGGGAGCTGTTTTTT,CASSVQPSVPGELFF
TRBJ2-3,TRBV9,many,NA,TGTGCCAGCAGCGTAACGTGGACCCACCCTTCCACAGATACGCAGTATTTT,CASSVTWTHPSTDTQYF
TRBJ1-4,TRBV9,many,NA,TGTGCCAGCAGCGTCCAAGGGAGACCGTACGAAAAACTGTTTTTT,CASSVQGRPYEKLFF